This TCR beta chain came from a study of CD8+CD57+ T cells in acquired aplastic anemia. On this clonotype: The antigen is undetermined.

Germline V gene data show CDR1 as SNHLY and CDR2 as FYNNEI. V was cut by 4 bases and J by 5 bases, with 2 bases left in between. This CDR3 is 10 amino acids long. Template material for TCR beta VDJ and CDR3 profiling consisted of genomic DNA. A single record per CDR3 protein comes from TCRdb applying MiXCR to the reads. The data show about 200,000 distinct CDR3 sequences, with over 55% seen just once and about three fifths held by the top ten. Study results and caveats: Patient and control CD8+ Simpson's diversity was not significantly different. Found in both controls and patients were some 30 CD8+ CDR3 sequences.

The patients chosen for sequencing had shown expansion of CD8+CD57+ cells (detected by flow cytometry). The study sampled blood from patients who had received no therapy. The chain uses TRBV2 and TRBJ2-5; no clear D gene. This receptor was obtained from a human donor with aplastic anemia. The sample taken for sequencing was sorted CD4+, CD8+, or CD8+CD57+ T cells (not recorded which) from PBMCs. CDR3 sequence: CASSVETQYF. CDR3 DNA sequence: TGTGCCAGCAGTGTTGAGACCCAGTACTTC.